A single sample gave rise to the 7 T cell receptor beta chains below, sequenced in a study of cytomegalovirus exposure and HLA in healthy donors. This PCR relied on a set of 60 Vbeta primers and 13 Jbeta primers. Profiled with immunoSEQ multiplex PCR; TCRdb holds only in-frame clones, not every one. Here the sample spans approximately 150,000 clones, approximately 82% being singletons. The specimen was PBMCs. These receptors all stem from a woman in her sixties in good health and CMV-seropositive.

The V gene is TRBV19, the J gene TRBJ1-1; 8 nucleotides line up with TRBD1. Germline V gene sequence: CDR1 LNHDA, CDR2 SQIVND (reference sequence). This CDR3 is built from 13 residues. The V segment lost 6 bases and the J segment 6 bases; nucleotides outside the gene matches: 6. The CDR3 protein is CASRGQGVSEAFF. Here the CDR3 DNA reads TGTGCCAGTAGAGGACAGGGCGTTTCTGAAGCTTTCTTT.

A single count supports this clone. The chain recombines TRBV19 with TRBJ1-5; no firm D call. Germline-derived CDR1 and CDR2 are LNHDA and SQIVND (reference sequence). The CDR3 loop spans 14 amino acids. V was clipped by 1 base and J by 7 bases, with 11 bases between them. The CDR3 coding sequence is TGTGCCAGTAGTATAGGGCGGGAGCCCCAGCCCCAGCATTTT. This gives the protein CASSIGREPQPQHF. The whole variable domain, remainder taken from reference TRBV19 and TRBJ1-5, is DGGITQSPKYLFRKEGQNVTLSCEQNLNHDAMYWYRQDPGQGLRLIYYSQIVNDFQKGDIAEGYSVSREKKESFPLTVTSAQKNPTAFYLCASSIGREPQPQHFGDGTRLSIL.

J is TRBJ2-4 and V is TRBV7-9; no reliable D call. V shed 1 base and J shed 8 bases, with 9 bases lying between them. The CDR3 contains 13 residues. Germline V lookup: CDR1 SEHNR, CDR2 FQNEAQ (reference sequence). The CDR3 nucleotides are TGTGCCAGCAGCTTAGACGGGTTGGACATTCAGTACTTC. It is translated as CASSLDGLDIQYF.

This chain connects TRBV6-4 to TRBJ1-5; D uncertain. V was pared by 3 bases and J by 0 bases, with 6 bases between. The germline CDR1 and CDR2 sequences are MRHNA and SNTAGT. This CDR3 contains 14 residues. In DNA, the CDR3 is TGTGCCAGCAGTGAGGGCTATAGCAATCAGCCCCAGCATTTT. Amino acid sequence: CASSEGYSNQPQHF.

This chain links TRBV4-2 with TRBJ2-7; D is possibly TRBD1 (6 bases). V was clipped by 2 bases and J by 2 bases, with 7 bases between them. Germline CDR1 reads LGHNA; CDR2 reads YNFKEQ. The CDR3 sequence is 13 residues long. CDR3 region: CASSQRTAYEQYF. The CDR3 coding sequence is TGTGCCAGCAGCCAAAGGACAGCCTACGAGCAGTACTTC.

This clone was found a few times. The chain uses TRBV27 and TRBJ1-5, with 10 bases lining up with TRBD1. The CDR3 runs to 14 residues. Trimming at V came to 4 bases and at J to 8 bases, leaving 5 bases not matched to a gene. Germline CDR1 is MNHEY and CDR2 is SMNVEV (reference sequence). CDR3 residues: CASSWTGGEEPQHF. CDR3 nucleotides: TGTGCCAGCAGTTGGACAGGGGGAGAGGAGCCCCAGCATTTT.

This chain joins TRBV11-1 and TRBJ1-1; 11 bases fit TRBD1. In germline, CDR1 is SGHAT, CDR2 FQDESV (reference sequence). With V trimmed by 5 bases and J by 2 bases, 10 bases remained unmatched. The CDR3 totals 17 residues. The CDR3 region is CASSKYRDRGFNTEAFF. The CDR3 DNA reads TGTGCCAGCAGCAAATACCGGGACAGGGGGTTTAACACTGAAGCTTTCTTT.